The 27 T cell receptor beta chains listed next were all sequenced from one sample in a study of CDR3 diversity in severe acne. MiXCR was run by TCRdb on the PCR reads, yielding one entry per CDR3 protein. The sample lists 100,000 or so distinct CDR3 sequences, 51% occurring once. The sample was blood. The receptors derive from a male donor with acne.

This clonotype has a handful of counts. V usage is TRBV5-4 and J usage is TRBJ2-2; 9 bases match TRBD2. This CDR3 is 16 amino acids long. The V gene end was trimmed by 3 bases and the J gene end by 4 bases; junction bases not matched to a gene: 7. Germline lookup yields CDR1 SGHNT and CDR2 YYREEE (reference sequence). In DNA form, the CDR3 reads TGTGCCAGCAGCTCAGGCAGCGGGGGGAGCACCGGGGAGCTGTTTTTT. Residues: CASSSGSGGSTGELFF. The full variable domain, rest sourced from reference TRBV5-4 and TRBJ2-2, is ETGVTQSPTHLIKTRGQQVTLRCSSQSGHNTVSWYQQALGQGPQFIFQYYREEENGRGNFPPRFSGLQFPNYSSELNVNALELDDSALYLCASSSGSGGSTGELFFGEGSRLTVL.

This clonotype was found many times. The V gene is TRBV6-1, the J gene TRBJ2-7, with D unclear. The germline gives CDR1 MNHNS, CDR2 SASEGT. V lost 1 base to trimming and J lost 3 bases, with 16 bases between them. The CDR3 length is 16 residues. In nucleotides, the CDR3 is TGTGCCAGCAGTGAAGAATGGGGTCGCTTTATCTACGAGCAGTACTTC. Protein sequence: CASSEEWGRFIYEQYF.

This clonotype appeared once. The rearrangement joins TRBV28 to TRBJ2-7; 13 positions match TRBD2. CDR1 and CDR2 from the germline V gene are MDHEN and SYDVKM. J was trimmed by 2 bases and V by 3 bases; bases with no gene match: 7. This CDR3 has 17 amino acids. The CDR3 sequence: CASSFLTSGRAAYEQYF. CDR3 bases: TGTGCCAGCAGTTTCCTCACTAGCGGGAGGGCCGCCTACGAGCAGTACTTC. The full variable domain, rest sourced from reference TRBV28 and TRBJ2-7, is DVKVTQSSRYLVKRTGEKVFLECVQDMDHENMFWYRQDPGLGLRLIYFSYDVKMKEKGDIPEGYSVSREKKERFSLILESASTNQTSMYLCASSFLTSGRAAYEQYFGPGTRLTVT.

A remark on this clonotype: A read error may produce the germline difference seen at one junction end. The chain recombines TRBV5-1 with TRBJ2-6; maybe TRBD1 (5 bases). The CDR3 is made up of 17 amino acids. In germline, CDR1 is SGHRS, CDR2 YFSETQ. The CDR3 coding sequence is TGCGCCGGCAGCAACGGACACTTGGTGTCTTGGGCCAACGTCCTGACTTTC. It codes for CAGSNGHLVSWANVLTF.

The rearrangement joins TRBV20-1 to TRBJ2-3; 9 nucleotides agree with TRBD2. Trimming cost V 6 bases and J 2 bases; bases outside gene matches: 9. Germline loops: CDR1 DFQATT, CDR2 SNEGSKA (reference sequence). The CDR3 spans 15 residues. In nucleotides, the CDR3 is TGCAGTGCCGGAGATAGCGGGAGCCCCACAGATACGCAGTATTTT. Its protein product is CSAGDSGSPTDTQYF.

This rearrangement joins TRBV20-1 to TRBJ2-5; weak D call: TRBD1 (6 bases). CDR1 is DFQATT and CDR2 is SNEGSKA in the germline V gene (reference sequence). The CDR3 runs 13 residues. Trimming took 6 bases from V and 6 from J, leaving 17 bases between them. DNA of the CDR3: TGCAGTGCCCATCACGGACAGAGGAAGACCCAGTACTTC. Its translation: CSAHHGQRKTQYF.

The chain couples TRBV7-2 to TRBJ2-5, with 12 bases aligning to TRBD2. The germline gives CDR1 SGHTA, CDR2 FQGNSA. The CDR3 spans 15 residues. The J segment lost 3 bases and the V segment lost 3 bases, leaving 2 bases of the junction unmatched. The CDR3 DNA follows: TGTGCCAGCAGCTTCAGACTAGCGGGAGAAGAGACCCAGTACTTC. Residues: CASSFRLAGEETQYF.

This chain joins TRBV9 and TRBJ1-1; no firm D call. V was cut by 0 bases and J by 0 bases, with 9 bases left in between. The CDR3 length is 15 residues. Germline values: CDR1 SGDLS, CDR2 YYNGEE. Written as DNA, the CDR3 is TGTGCCAGCAGCGTAGGGCAAGCCATGAACACTGAAGCTTTCTTT. Translated: CASSVGQAMNTEAFF. The complete variable domain, with remaining parts taken from reference TRBV9 and TRBJ1-1, reads DSGVTQTPKHLITATGQRVTLRCSPRSGDLSVYWYQQSLDQGLQFLIQYYNGEERAKGNILERFSAQQFPDLHSELNLSSLELGDSALYFCASSVGQAMNTEAFFGQGTRLTVV.

About this clonotype: An end of the junction does not agree with germline; a read error may underlie this. The chain has TRBV7-9 and TRBJ2-5; D possibly corresponds to TRBD2 (6 bases). The CDR3 loop spans 14 amino acids. Germline V gene sequence: CDR1 SEHNR, CDR2 FQNEAQ (reference sequence). The CDR3 DNA reads as TGTGCCAGCAAGGGACTGGCGCACCAAGAGACCCTGTACTTC. Protein: CASKGLAHQETLYF.

V and J are TRBV28 and TRBJ2-7; D is unclear. V dropped 3 bases and J dropped 0 bases, with 9 bases sitting between them. Germline V gives CDR1 MDHEN, CDR2 SYDVKM. This CDR3 region has 14 residues. Here the CDR3 reads CASSFPPCSYEQYF. The CDR3 DNA sequence: TGTGCCAGCAGTTTTCCTCCGTGCTCCTACGAGCAGTACTTC.

Comments on this clonotype: The CDR3 does not end in the conserved phenylalanine or tryptophan, so this is likely a read error. This chain connects TRBV5-6 to TRBJ2-5; D may be TRBD1 or TRBD2 (5 bases each). The CDR3 extends over 14 amino acids. Germline V gene sequence: CDR1 SGHDT, CDR2 YYEEEE. Deletions cut 3 bases from V and 5 bases from J, with 14 bases between. CDR3 protein: CASSSSGPGETQYL. CDR3 nucleotide sequence: TGTGCCAGCAGCTCGTCAGGGCCGGGGGAGACCCAGTACCTC.

Turning to this clonotype: Here the CDR3 omits its conserved ending phenylalanine or tryptophan, so a read error is the likely source. Because the CDR3's place on the DNA is in doubt, the DNA is left out and the CDR3 is given as listed by TCRdb. The chain joins TRBV6-1 to TRBJ2-5; TRBD2 reflects the table's D call only, with no check against the DNA. The CDR3 adds up to 14 amino acids, both ends counted. Germline assignment: CDR1 MNHNS and CDR2 SASEGT. CDR3 amino acids: CASSVVGGGYTFGS.

In its sample, this clonotype is medium-sized (0.01 to 0.1%). The chain has TRBV5-1 and TRBJ1-1; D gene ambiguous. From germline, CDR1 is SGHRS and CDR2 YFSETQ. Trimming stripped 0 bases from V and 3 bases from J, with 6 bases between. The CDR3 covers 13 residues. The CDR3 loop reads CASSLGQDTEAFF. The CDR3 nucleotides read TGCGCCAGCAGCTTGGGTCAGGACACTGAAGCTTTCTTT.

The J gene is TRBJ2-7, the V gene TRBV20-1, with a tentative D call TRBD1 (5 bases). The CDR3 sequence is 13 residues long. The germline V and J ends were trimmed by 1 base and 4 bases, with 11 bases remaining between them. The germline CDR1 and CDR2 sequences are DFQATT and SNEGSKA (reference sequence). This chain's CDR3 is CSARGTRTYEQYF. In nucleotides, the CDR3 is TGCAGTGCTAGAGGGACAAGAACATACGAGCAGTACTTC.

The sample holds many counts of this clonotype. This chain uses TRBV5-4 with TRBJ2-1, with TRBD2 matching over 9 bases. The J segment lost 6 bases and the V segment lost 4 bases, leaving 5 bases of the junction unmatched. Per the germline V gene, CDR1 is SGHNT and CDR2 is YYREEE (reference sequence). The CDR3 is made up of 14 amino acids. CDR3 coding DNA: TGTGCCAGCAGCGGAGGGACTAGCCCCAATGAGCAGTTCTTC. Protein product: CASSGGTSPNEQFF.

V usage is TRBV6-9 and J usage is TRBJ1-5; D is ambiguous. Trimming pared 5 bases from V and 0 bases from J, leaving 14 bases between. Per the germline V gene, CDR1 is MNHGY and CDR2 is SVAAGI. This CDR3 is 16 amino acids long. The CDR3 loop is CASSPDGFHSNQPQHF. In DNA, the CDR3 is TGTGCCAGCAGTCCCGACGGATTTCATAGCAATCAGCCCCAGCATTTT.

This clonotype was counted ten times or more. V and J are TRBV4-1 and TRBJ2-2; 13 bases match TRBD2. CDR1 and CDR2 (germline): MGHRA, YSYEKL. V lost 8 bases, J lost 1 base, and 4 bases stayed unmatched. CDR3 length equals 16 residues. The CDR3 loop is CASQGLAGENTGELFF. The CDR3 bases are TGCGCCAGCCAAGGACTAGCGGGAGAGAACACCGGGGAGCTGTTTTTT.

The chain employs TRBV7-2 and TRBJ2-1, with 11 bases that match TRBD2. Germline V gives CDR1 SGHTA, CDR2 FQGNSA. CDR3 length: 16 amino acids. V dropped 7 bases and J dropped 4; count of bases not matched to a gene: 9. CDR3 residues: CASTPPPSGRYNEQFF. The CDR3 nucleotides read TGTGCCAGCACCCCTCCGCCTAGCGGGAGGTACAATGAGCAGTTCTTC.

V and J are TRBV20-1 and TRBJ1-5; D gene uncertain. CDR1 and CDR2 (germline): DFQATT, SNEGSKA (reference sequence). This CDR3 has 17 residues. Trimming took 1 base from V and 0 from J, leaving 16 bases between them. CDR3 nucleotides: TGCAGTGCTAGAGCGGCCCAGAGAAGCGATAGCAATCAGCCCCAGCATTTT. Protein product: CSARAAQRSDSNQPQHF.

This clonotype came up a few times. This rearrangement joins TRBV29-1 to TRBJ2-7; no reliable D call. Trimming removed 5 bases at V and 5 bases at J, with 10 bases between. The CDR3 extends over 11 amino acids. Germline values: CDR1 SQVTM, CDR2 ANQGSEA. The CDR3 sequence is CSVSAGNEQYF. Written as DNA, the CDR3 is TGCAGCGTTTCTGCCGGCAACGAGCAGTACTTC.

The table lists this clonotype with a few counts. The genes are TRBV5-8 and TRBJ1-5; D perhaps matches TRBD1 (5 bases). The germline gives CDR1 SGHTS, CDR2 YDEGEE. Trimming took 0 bases from V and 1 from J, leaving 8 bases between them. This CDR3 is built from 15 residues. The CDR3 DNA reads TGTGCCAGCAGCTTGGTTCCAGGGAGCAATCAGCCCCAGCATTTT. Translation gives CASSLVPGSNQPQHF.

This clonotype has ten or more counts. The chain's CDR3 is CASSLGRAGQPQHF. Here the CDR3 DNA reads TGTGCCAGCAGCTTAGGGCGGGCCGGCCAGCCCCAGCATTTT. The chain links TRBV13 to TRBJ1-5; D call uncertain. Germline V CDR1 and CDR2: PRHDT, FYEKMQ (reference sequence). This CDR3 has 14 amino acids. The V and J ends lost 0 bases and 7 bases respectively, with 10 bases between them. The full variable domain, its missing parts supplied by reference TRBV13 and TRBJ1-5, is AAGVIQSPRHLIKEKRETATLKCYPIPRHDTVYWYQQGPGQDPQFLISFYEKMQSDKGSIPDRFSAQQFSDYHSELNMSSLELGDSALYFCASSLGRAGQPQHFGDGTRLSIL.

This chain joins TRBV7-8 and TRBJ2-5; no clear D gene. The CDR3 is 11 amino acids. Per the germline V gene, CDR1 is SGHVS and CDR2 is FQNEAQ. V lost 5 bases and J lost 9, with 10 bases in between. DNA for the CDR3: TGTGCCAGCAGCGAGGAGACGGCCCAGTACTTC. It is translated as CASSEETAQYF.

This clonotype has just one count. This chain connects TRBV10-3 to TRBJ1-1; unclear D gene. Germline V gene data show CDR1 as ENHRY and CDR2 as SYGVKD. Trimming pared 4 bases from V and 7 bases from J, leaving 19 bases between. CDR3 length: 15 residues. CDR3 bases: TGTGCCATCAGTGCCAGCAGCCCGGGAGATAGTGAAGCTTTCTTT. As protein: CAISASSPGDSEAFF.

The CDR3 here is CASSNGAPRGYNEQFF. The CDR3 DNA reads TGTGCCAGCAGTAATGGGGCCCCACGGGGTTACAATGAGCAGTTCTTC. The chain recombines TRBV27 with TRBJ2-1; D possibly uses TRBD1 or TRBD2 (5 bases each). CDR1 is MNHEY and CDR2 is SMNVEV in the germline V gene (reference sequence). The CDR3 runs to 16 residues. Trimming took 5 bases from V and 4 from J, leaving 18 bases between them.

This clonotype was counted at least ten times. V gene TRBV4-3 combines with J gene TRBJ2-7; 9 nucleotides line up with TRBD2. The trim removed 4 bases at V and 3 bases at J, leaving 7 bases unmatched. Germline V gene sequence: CDR1 LGHNA, CDR2 YSLEER. The CDR3 is 15 amino acids. Here the CDR3 DNA reads TGCGCCAGCAGCCGCCGGGCTAGCGGGGACTACGAGCAGTACTTC. The encoded protein is CASSRRASGDYEQYF.

This chain joins TRBV24-1 and TRBJ2-2; possible D gene TRBD1, 6 bases. Trimming pared 0 bases from V and 7 bases from J, leaving 11 bases between. The CDR3 loop spans 15 amino acids. Germline V gene sequence: CDR1 KGHDR, CDR2 SFDVKD. CDR3 sequence reads: CATSDLPQGYGELFF. CDR3 DNA: TGTGCCACCAGTGATTTGCCACAGGGTTACGGGGAGCTGTTTTTT.